Listed below are T cell receptor beta chains from one sample, sequenced in a study of T cell responses to AZD1222 COVID-19 vaccine. Only in-frame clones appear in the TCRdb table, and some are missing; sequencing was by immunoSEQ multiplex PCR. The sample has 70,000 or so clones; 80% are singletons. The sequences come from peripheral blood, collected on day 0 of AZD1222 vaccination. Source of these receptors: an adult in good health. CDR3s include the opening cysteine and the closing phenylalanine or tryptophan. D genes are given only for firm matches. For some rows the clone size is stated as once, few or many, or as a class when expanded; others skip it.

- | TRBJ2-5 | - | TRBV30 | CAWSGGFQTAEETQYF | TGTGCCTGGAGTGGGGGTTTCCAGACCGCGGAAGAGACCCAGTACTTC
- | TRBJ1-5 | TRBD1 | TRBV2 | CASSLGTDNQPQHF | TGTGCCAGCAGTCTAGGGACAGACAATCAGCCCCAGCATTTT
- | TRBJ2-1 | - | TRBV28 | CASSFQTNRRGEQFF | TGTGCCAGCAGTTTCCAAACAAACAGACGGGGTGAGCAGTTCTTC
- | TRBJ2-3 | TRBD2 | TRBV5-1 | CASESGTSGDTQYF | TGCGCCAGCGAATCCGGGACTAGCGGGGATACGCAGTATTTT
- | TRBJ2-2 | TRBD2 | TRBV5-1 | CASRKEAGDTGELFF | TGCGCCAGCCGCAAGGAAGCGGGGGACACCGGGGAGCTGTTTTTT
- | TRBJ1-1 | - | TRBV9 | CASSVARAGEAFF | TGTGCCAGCAGCGTAGCGAGGGCAGGAGAAGCTTTCTTT
- | TRBJ2-7 | TRBD1 | TRBV27 | CASSLAGQGFYEQYF | TGTGCCAGCAGTTTGGCGGGACAGGGATTCTACGAGCAGTACTTC
once | TRBJ2-2 | - | TRBV6-2/TRBV6-3 | CASSQNRNTGELFF | TGTGCCAGCAGTCAAAACAGGAACACCGGGGAGCTGTTTTTT
- | TRBJ1-5 | TRBD1 | TRBV28 | CASRPTLGQEDNQPQHF | TGTGCCAGCAGGCCGACCCTGGGACAGGAGGACAATCAGCCCCAGCATTTT
- | TRBJ1-1 | TRBD1 | TRBV7-9 | CASSWDRNTEAFF | TGTGCCAGCAGTTGGGACAGGAACACTGAAGCTTTCTTT
medium-sized | TRBJ2-5 | - | TRBV7-2 | CASSSGLSLNEETQYF | TGTGCCAGCAGCTCGGGACTTTCCTTGAACGAAGAGACCCAGTACTTC
- | TRBJ1-1 | TRBD1 | TRBV6-2/TRBV6-3 | CASSKTGQRITEAFF | TGTGCCAGCAGTAAAACGGGACAGAGGATCACTGAAGCTTTCTTT
once | TRBJ2-5 | - | TRBV12-3/TRBV12-4 | CASRVGPGAQYF | TGTGCCAGCAGGGTGGGACCCGGGGCCCAGTACTTC
- | TRBJ2-7 | - | TRBV9 | CASSVVDSSYEQYF | TGTGCCAGCAGCGTAGTGGACAGCTCCTACGAGCAGTACTTC
- | TRBJ1-4 | TRBD1 | TRBV5-1 | CASSGGQGGINEKLFF | TGCGCCAGCAGCGGGGGACAGGGTGGTATTAATGAAAAACTGTTTTTT
once | TRBJ1-2 | TRBD1 | TRBV3-1/TRBV3-2 | CASSQDWQGAGGYTF | TGTGCCAGCAGCCAAGATTGGCAGGGGGCGGGTGGCTACACCTTC
- | TRBJ1-5 | - | TRBV5-1 | CASSLGTANQPQHF | TGCGCCAGCAGCTTGGGGACAGCGAATCAGCCCCAGCATTTT
- | TRBJ2-2 | - | TRBV9 | CASSVGSGLPAELFF | TGTGCCAGCAGCGTAGGCTCAGGTTTACCTGCGGAGCTGTTTTTT
few | TRBJ2-1 | - | TRBV5-1 | CASTGVGGEQFF | TGCGCCAGCACAGGGGTCGGCGGCGAGCAGTTCTTC
few | TRBJ1-5 | - | TRBV6-5 | CASNGYANQPQHF | TGTGCCAGCAACGGGTACGCTAATCAGCCCCAGCATTTT
- | TRBJ2-5 | - | TRBV5-1 | CASSVDLGIRTQYF | TGCGCCAGCAGCGTGGACTTAGGGATACGAACCCAGTACTTC
- | TRBJ2-7 | - | TRBV27 | CASSLGLLYEQYF | TGTGCCAGCAGTTTGGGACTGCTATACGAGCAGTACTTC
few | TRBJ1-1 | - | TRBV19 | CASSIFSGVNTEAFF | TGTGCCAGTAGTATTTTTTCTGGGGTGAACACTGAAGCTTTCTTT
- | TRBJ1-2 | - | TRBV7-9 | CASSSSGGSYGYTF | TGTGCCAGCAGCTCATCCGGTGGGAGCTATGGCTACACCTTC
- | TRBJ1-1 | - | TRBV7-3 | CASSLAAAEGEAFF | TGTGCCAGCAGCTTAGCAGCCGCCGAGGGTGAAGCTTTCTTT
- | TRBJ1-2 | - | TRBV12-3/TRBV12-4 | CASSTGYGYTF | TGTGCCAGCAGCACAGGGTACGGCTACACCTTC
- | TRBJ2-7 | - | TRBV10-3 | CAISALGAYEQYF | TGTGCCATCAGTGCTCTAGGAGCCTACGAGCAGTACTTC
- | TRBJ2-1 | - | TRBV7-2 | CASSLAGSASYNEQFF | TGTGCCAGCAGCTTAGCGGGGTCTGCCTCCTACAATGAGCAGTTCTTC
- | TRBJ2-3 | - | TRBV9 | CASSVGTRSGRTDTQYF | TGTGCCAGCAGCGTCGGCACCCGTAGCGGCCGCACAGATACGCAGTATTTT
- | TRBJ1-4 | - | TRBV21-1 | CASSKVISGQTGSRLFF | TGTGCCAGCAGCAAAGTAATCTCGGGACAGACTGGATCGAGACTGTTTTTT
few | TRBJ2-3 | TRBD2 | TRBV19 | CASSIRTSGVTDTQYF | TGTGCCAGTAGTATCCGGACTAGCGGGGTCACAGATACGCAGTATTTT
- | TRBJ1-2 | - | TRBV28 | CASSLMMTTTGYTF | TGTGCCAGCAGTTTAATGATGACCACCACAGGCTACACCTTC
- | TRBJ2-2 | TRBD1 | TRBV6-5 | CASSPGTARGELFF | TGTGCCAGCAGCCCCGGGACAGCTAGAGGGGAGCTGTTTTTT
once | TRBJ2-3 | TRBD1 | TRBV6-2/TRBV6-3 | CASSYPSYRTGGITQYF | TGTGCCAGCAGTTACCCGTCGTATCGGACAGGGGGCATTACGCAGTATTTT
- | TRBJ2-7 | - | TRBV19 | CATKGPGQTYEQYF | TGTGCCACAAAGGGACCGGGCCAAACCTACGAGCAGTACTTC
- | TRBJ1-4 | - | TRBV7-8 | CASSSRDHEKLFF | TGTGCCAGCAGCTCCCGGGATCACGAAAAACTGTTTTTT
- | TRBJ1-4 | - | TRBV5-4 | CASSAGRNEKLFF | TGTGCCAGCAGCGCTGGGAGAAATGAAAAACTGTTTTTT
- | TRBJ2-7 | - | TRBV18 | CASAPWGVNTYEQYF | TGTGCCAGCGCGCCCTGGGGGGTAAACACCTACGAGCAGTACTTC
- | TRBJ2-6 | - | TRBV6-6 | CASSPLGQISGANVLTF | TGTGCCAGCAGTCCCCTAGGACAGATCTCTGGGGCCAACGTCCTGACTTTC
- | TRBJ2-2 | - | TRBV5-1 | CASSLGQGGTGELFF | TGCGCCAGCAGCTTGGGACAGGGAGGCACCGGGGAGCTGTTTTTT
- | TRBJ2-5 | TRBD2 | TRBV24-1 | CATSDSWGGETQYF | TGTGCCACCAGTGATTCCTGGGGGGGAGAGACCCAGTACTTC
- | TRBJ2-1 | TRBD2 | TRBV7-3 | CASSLSSSGDYNEQFF | TGTGCCAGCAGCTTATCGTCTAGCGGGGATTACAATGAGCAGTTCTTC
- | TRBJ2-3 | - | TRBV2 | CASRDGAKLSTDTQYF | TGTGCCAGCAGAGACGGGGCAAAACTCAGCACAGATACGCAGTATTTT
- | TRBJ1-1 | - | TRBV2 | CASSEGTNTEAFF | TGTGCCAGCAGTGAAGGCACGAACACTGAAGCTTTCTTT
- | TRBJ1-6 | TRBD1 | TRBV30 | CAWSEGDRNPWNSPLHF | TGTGCCTGGAGTGAGGGGGACAGGAACCCGTGGAATTCACCCCTCCACTTT
- | TRBJ2-7 | TRBD1 | TRBV19 | CASTNDRDHYEQYF | TGTGCCAGTACTAATGACAGGGATCACTACGAGCAGTACTTC
- | TRBJ2-3 | TRBD1 | TRBV3-1/TRBV3-2 | CASSQGWDSRTDTQYF | TGTGCCAGCAGCCAAGGATGGGACAGTCGCACAGATACGCAGTATTTT
few | TRBJ1-2 | - | TRBV6-2/TRBV6-3 | CASSYLGSGFHGYTF | TGTGCCAGCAGTTACTTAGGGTCAGGGTTCCATGGCTACACCTTC
- | TRBJ2-7 | - | TRBV19 | CASRDTGLSEQYF | TGTGCCAGTAGGGATACAGGGCTAAGCGAGCAGTACTTC
- | TRBJ2-5 | - | TRBV7-2 | CASSTEGIGQETQYF | TGTGCCAGCAGCACCGAAGGTATTGGACAAGAAACCCAGTACTTC
- | TRBJ1-2 | - | TRBV4-2 | CASSQDNSKGVDYGYTF | TGTGCCAGCAGCCAAGATAACTCCAAGGGAGTCGACTATGGCTACACCTTC
- | TRBJ2-7 | TRBD1 | TRBV7-2 | CASSSTGQGPYEQYF | TGTGCCAGCAGCTCAACGGGACAGGGCCCCTACGAGCAGTACTTC
- | TRBJ1-1 | TRBD1 | TRBV4-3 | CASSQDTGGAWAFF | TGCGCCAGCAGCCAGGATACAGGGGGCGCATGGGCTTTCTTT